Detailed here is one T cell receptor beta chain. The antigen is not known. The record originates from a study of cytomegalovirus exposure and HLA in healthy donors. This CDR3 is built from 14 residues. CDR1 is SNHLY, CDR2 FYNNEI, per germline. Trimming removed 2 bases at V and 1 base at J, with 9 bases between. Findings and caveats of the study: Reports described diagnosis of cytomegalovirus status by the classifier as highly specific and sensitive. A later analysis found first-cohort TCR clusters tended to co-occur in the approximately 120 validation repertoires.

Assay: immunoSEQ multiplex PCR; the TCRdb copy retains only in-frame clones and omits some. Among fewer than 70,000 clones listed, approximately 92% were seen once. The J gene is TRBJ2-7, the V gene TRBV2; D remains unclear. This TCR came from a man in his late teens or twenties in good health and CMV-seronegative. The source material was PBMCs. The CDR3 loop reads CASSEMEQSYEQYF. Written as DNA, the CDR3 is TGTGCCAGCAGTGAAATGGAGCAGTCCTACGAGCAGTACTTC.